This T cell receptor beta chain emerged from a study of shared clonotypes between healthy human individuals. Study-level background: Ranging from 18 to 49 in age, donors were a couple of women and three men. Study-level results: The study's rarefaction showed incomplete sorted-subset sequencing despite large depth. The study found lower generation probabilities in non-shared clonotypes than in those shared by all four donors.

This was a deep-level run. Clones were sequenced by immunoSEQ multiplex PCR, and TCRdb holds only the in-frame ones, with some missing. In the table there are roughly 2,300,000 clones, approximately 90% of which are singletons. The V end was cut by 5 bases, the J end by 4 bases, with 8 bases between. In germline, CDR1 is MNHEY, CDR2 SVGAGI. The CDR3 runs 12 residues. With respect to this clone: Its specificity is unknown.

The sample was naive CD4+ T cells from PBMCs. Subset denoted: CD45RA+ positively selected. The V call is TRBV6-5, the J call TRBJ1-1, with D unclear. The TCR comes from a man aged 18 to 30 in good health. Some clones in this sample may be carry-over from other donors' samples. In DNA, the CDR3 is TGTGCCAGCAGTCGCCCGTTCACTGAAGCTTTCTTT. It specifies CASSRPFTEAFF.